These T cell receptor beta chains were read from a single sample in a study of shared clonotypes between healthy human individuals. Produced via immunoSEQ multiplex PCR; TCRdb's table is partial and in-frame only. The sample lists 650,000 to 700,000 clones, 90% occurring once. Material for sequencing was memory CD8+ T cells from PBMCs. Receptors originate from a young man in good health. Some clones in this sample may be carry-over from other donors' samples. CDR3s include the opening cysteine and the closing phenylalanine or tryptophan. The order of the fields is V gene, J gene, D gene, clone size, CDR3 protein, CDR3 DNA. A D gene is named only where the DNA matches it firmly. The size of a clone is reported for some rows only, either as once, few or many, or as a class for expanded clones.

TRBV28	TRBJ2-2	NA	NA	CASSLGLAFANTGELFF	TGTGCCAGCAGTTTAGGGCTAGCGTTCGCGAACACCGGGGAGCTGTTTTTT
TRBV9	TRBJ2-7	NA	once	CASSVGGNYEQYF	TGTGCCAGCAGCGTAGGGGGCAACTACGAGCAGTACTTC
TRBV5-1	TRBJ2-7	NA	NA	CASSLAEARAYYEQYF	TGCGCCAGCAGCTTAGCGGAGGCGCGAGCGTACTACGAGCAGTACTTC
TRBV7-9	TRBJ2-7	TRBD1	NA	CATQTGDLYEQYF	TGTGCCACTCAGACAGGGGATTTATACGAGCAGTACTTC
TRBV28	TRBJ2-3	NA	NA	CASSLSGTYTDTQYF	TGTGCCAGCAGTTTGAGTGGGACTTACACAGATACGCAGTATTTT
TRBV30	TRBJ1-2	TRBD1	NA	CAWFGTENNYGYTF	TGTGCCTGGTTTGGGACAGAAAATAACTATGGCTACACCTTC
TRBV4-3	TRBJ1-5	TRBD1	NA	CASSPGGGISQPQHF	TGCGCCAGCAGCCCCGGAGGGGGCATTTCTCAGCCCCAGCATTTT
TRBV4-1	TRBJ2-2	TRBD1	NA	CASSTRQGGTGELFF	TGCGCCAGCAGCACTCGACAGGGCGGCACCGGGGAGCTGTTTTTT
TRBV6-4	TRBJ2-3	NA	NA	CASSDGYTDTQYF	TGTGCCAGCAGTGACGGATACACAGATACGCAGTATTTT
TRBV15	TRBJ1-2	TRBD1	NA	CATSPGQGGYGYTF	TGTGCCACCAGCCCGGGACAGGGGGGCTATGGCTACACCTTC
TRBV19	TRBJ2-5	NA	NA	CASSIRGTPQETQYF	TGTGCCAGTAGTATAAGAGGGACACCTCAAGAGACCCAGTACTTC
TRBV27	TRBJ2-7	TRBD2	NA	CASSFTGGGAEQYF	TGTGCCAGCAGTTTTACTGGGGGAGGGGCCGAGCAGTACTTC
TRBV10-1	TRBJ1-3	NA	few	CASSEGGDTIYF	TGCGCCAGCAGTGAAGGCGGGGACACCATATATTTT
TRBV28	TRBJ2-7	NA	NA	CASSFSWTEVYEQYF	TGTGCCAGCAGTTTTTCATGGACAGAGGTCTACGAGCAGTACTTC
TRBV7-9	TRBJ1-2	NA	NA	CASSSPGPGHYGYTF	TGTGCCAGCAGCTCTCCGGGCCCAGGACACTATGGCTACACCTTC
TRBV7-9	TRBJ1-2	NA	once	CASSPTGNYGYTF	TGTGCCAGCAGCCCTACAGGCAACTATGGCTACACCTTC
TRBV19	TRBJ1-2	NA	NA	CASSTNFNYGYTF	TGTGCCAGTAGTACAAATTTTAACTATGGCTACACCTTC
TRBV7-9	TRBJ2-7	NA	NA	CASSFSYEQYF	TGTGCCAGCAGCTTTTCCTACGAGCAGTACTTC
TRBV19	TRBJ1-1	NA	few	CASRKQGTEAFF	TGTGCCAGTAGGAAGCAGGGCACTGAAGCTTTCTTT
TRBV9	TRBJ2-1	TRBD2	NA	CASSVGLLAGVRNEQFF	TGTGCCAGCAGCGTAGGATTGCTAGCGGGAGTAAGGAATGAGCAGTTCTTC
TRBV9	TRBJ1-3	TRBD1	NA	CASSVKGAAKPGNTIYF	TGTGCCAGCAGCGTAAAGGGGGCGGCTAAGCCTGGAAACACCATATATTTT
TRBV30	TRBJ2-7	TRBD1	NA	CAWSVGQGVSYEQYF	TGTGCCTGGAGTGTAGGGCAGGGGGTTTCCTACGAGCAGTACTTC
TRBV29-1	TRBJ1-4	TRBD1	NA	CSVVGLLGQPNEKLFF	TGCAGCGTTGTGGGACTTCTGGGACAGCCTAATGAAAAACTGTTTTTT
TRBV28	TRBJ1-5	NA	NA	CASTPSGAWDQPQHF	TGTGCCAGCACCCCGTCGGGGGCTTGGGATCAGCCCCAGCATTTT
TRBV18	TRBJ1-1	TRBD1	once	CASSLRQGKGTEAFF	TGTGCCAGCTCACTTCGACAGGGGAAGGGCACTGAAGCTTTCTTT
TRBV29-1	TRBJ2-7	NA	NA	CSVRRAPYEQYF	TGCAGCGTCAGACGGGCCCCCTACGAGCAGTACTTC
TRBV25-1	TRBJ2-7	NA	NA	CASSEQGHPPGEQYF	TGTGCCAGCAGTGAGCAGGGGCATCCTCCCGGCGAGCAGTACTTC
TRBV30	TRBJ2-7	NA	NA	CAWSLVSYEQYF	TGTGCCTGGAGCCTAGTCTCCTACGAGCAGTACTTC
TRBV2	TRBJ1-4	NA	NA	CASSLAFREKLFF	TGTGCCAGCAGTCTCGCGTTTAGGGAAAAACTGTTTTTT
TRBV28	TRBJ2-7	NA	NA	CASSFSTYEQYF	TGTGCCAGCAGTTTCTCCACGTACGAGCAGTACTTC
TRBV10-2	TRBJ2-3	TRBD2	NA	CASSESGGSFDTQYF	TGCGCCAGCAGTGAGTCGGGCGGGAGCTTCGATACGCAGTATTTT
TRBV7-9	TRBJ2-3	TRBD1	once	CASRQTGLLADTQYF	TGTGCCAGCAGACAGACAGGGTTGCTGGCAGATACGCAGTATTTT
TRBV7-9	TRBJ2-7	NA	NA	CASSLDPGDAFSYEQYF	TGTGCCAGCAGCTTAGACCCCGGGGATGCTTTCTCCTACGAGCAGTACTTC
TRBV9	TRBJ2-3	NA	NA	CASSVRSGLSTDTQYF	TGTGCCAGCAGCGTACGTTCAGGACTTAGCACAGATACGCAGTATTTT
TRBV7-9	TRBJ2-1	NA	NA	CASSVLAGLLREEQFF	TGTGCCAGCAGCGTTCTGGCAGGGCTTCTTAGGGAGGAGCAGTTCTTC
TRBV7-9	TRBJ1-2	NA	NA	CASSAPDTRGYGYTF	TGTGCCAGCAGCGCCCCCGACACCAGGGGTTATGGCTACACCTTC
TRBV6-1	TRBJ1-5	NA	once	CASSEWGEGGSQPQHF	TGTGCCAGCAGTGAATGGGGCGAGGGAGGTAGTCAGCCCCAGCATTTT
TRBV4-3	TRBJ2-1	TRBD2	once	CASSQGLAGGRYNEQFF	TGCGCCAGCAGCCAGGGACTAGCGGGAGGGAGATACAATGAGCAGTTCTTC
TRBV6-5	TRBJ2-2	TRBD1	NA	CASSLTGYTGELFF	TGTGCCAGCAGCCTGACAGGGTACACCGGGGAGCTGTTTTTT
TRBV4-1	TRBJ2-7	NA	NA	CASSPLGVAYEQYF	TGCGCCAGCAGCCCCCTCGGGGTAGCCTACGAGCAGTACTTC
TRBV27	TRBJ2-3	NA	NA	CASSFVKLRGTDTQYF	TGTGCCAGCAGTTTTGTAAAACTGCGTGGCACAGATACGCAGTATTTT
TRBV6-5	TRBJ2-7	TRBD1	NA	CASSYSIDRVYEQYF	TGTGCCAGCAGTTACTCGATCGACAGGGTCTACGAGCAGTACTTC
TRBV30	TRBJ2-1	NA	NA	CAWKFGYEQFF	TGTGCCTGGAAATTTGGGTATGAGCAGTTCTTC
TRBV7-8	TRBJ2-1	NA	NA	CASIGAGEQFF	TGTGCCAGCATCGGAGCCGGTGAGCAGTTCTTC
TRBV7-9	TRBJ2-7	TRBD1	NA	CASSPGFDRGLRYEQYF	TGTGCCAGCAGCCCCGGATTCGACAGGGGGCTTCGTTACGAGCAGTACTTC
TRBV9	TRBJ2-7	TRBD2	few	CASSEGLADSYEQYF	TGTGCCAGCAGCGAGGGACTAGCGGACTCCTACGAGCAGTACTTC
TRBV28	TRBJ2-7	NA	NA	CASSRHTSYEQYF	TGTGCCAGCAGTCGACATACCTCCTACGAGCAGTACTTC
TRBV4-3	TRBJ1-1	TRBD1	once	CASSQGNRGYTEAFF	TGCGCCAGCAGCCAAGGGAACAGGGGATACACTGAAGCTTTCTTT
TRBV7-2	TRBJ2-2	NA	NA	CASSLAPGDTGELFF	TGTGCCAGCAGCTTAGCTCCAGGGGACACCGGGGAGCTGTTTTTT
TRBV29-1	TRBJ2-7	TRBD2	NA	CSVAMTSGASYEQYF	TGCAGCGTCGCTATGACTAGCGGAGCATCCTACGAGCAGTACTTC
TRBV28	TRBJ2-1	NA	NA	CASSLEGTTDYNEQFF	TGTGCCAGCAGCCTCGAAGGAACTACGGATTACAATGAGCAGTTCTTC
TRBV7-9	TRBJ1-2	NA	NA	CASSLVVRNYGYTF	TGTGCCAGCAGCTTAGTGGTACGCAATTATGGCTACACCTTC
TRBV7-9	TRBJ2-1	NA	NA	CASSLQGVHEQFF	TGTGCCAGCAGCTTACAGGGAGTACATGAGCAGTTCTTC
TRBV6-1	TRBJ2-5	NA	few	CASSEAIGGGAETQYF	TGTGCCAGCAGTGAAGCAATAGGAGGGGGCGCTGAGACCCAGTACTTC
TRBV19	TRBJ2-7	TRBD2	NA	CASSITPAGGPYEQYF	TGTGCCAGTAGCATAACCCCAGCGGGAGGCCCCTACGAGCAGTACTTC
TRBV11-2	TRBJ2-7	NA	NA	CASSFARGHEQYF	TGTGCCAGCAGCTTTGCCAGGGGCCACGAGCAGTACTTC